This TCR beta chain emerged from a study of blood T cell repertoires in COVID-19. Generated by immunoSEQ multiplex PCR, the TCRdb table keeps only in-frame clones and is missing some. This table holds fewer than 250,000 clones, about 88% found once. All recovered Cohort 3 donors got two negative PCRs, got clearance, or saw symptom resolution. The CDR3 runs 14 residues. The ends were cut back, 3 bases at V and 4 bases at J, with 11 bases in the middle. From germline, CDR1 is LNHDA and CDR2 SQIVND (reference sequence). This clonotype originated in a young woman who had recovered from COVID-19. Sequencing used PBMCs or T cells enriched from blood (not recorded which). The gene calls are TRBV19 and TRBJ2-3; a weak D match, TRBD1 (5 bases). CDR3 nucleotides: TGTGCCAGTAGTATTGCAGGGCCGGCAGATACGCAGTATTTT. Translation gives CASSIAGPADTQYF. The variable domain in full, completed from reference TRBV19 and TRBJ2-3, reads DGGITQSPKYLFRKEGQNVTLSCEQNLNHDAMYWYRQDPGQGLRLIYYSQIVNDFQKGDIAEGYSVSREKKESFPLTVTSAQKNPTAFYLCASSIAGPADTQYFGPGTRLTVL.